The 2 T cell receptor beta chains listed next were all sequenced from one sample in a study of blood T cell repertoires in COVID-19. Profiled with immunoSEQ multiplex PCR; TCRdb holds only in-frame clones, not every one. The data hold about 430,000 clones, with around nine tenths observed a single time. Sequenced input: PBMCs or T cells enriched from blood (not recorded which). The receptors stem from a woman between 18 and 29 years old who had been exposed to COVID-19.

The CDR3 protein is CASSSPGGLRNTEAFF. In nucleotides, the CDR3 is TGTGCCAGTAGTAGCCCCGGGGGGCTTAGGAACACTGAAGCTTTCTTT. The chain uses TRBV19 and TRBJ1-1; D possibly corresponds to TRBD1 (6 bases). The germline CDR1 and CDR2 sequences are LNHDA and SQIVND (reference sequence). This CDR3 region has 16 residues. Trimming left V 4 bases short and J 1 base short, with 16 bases between.

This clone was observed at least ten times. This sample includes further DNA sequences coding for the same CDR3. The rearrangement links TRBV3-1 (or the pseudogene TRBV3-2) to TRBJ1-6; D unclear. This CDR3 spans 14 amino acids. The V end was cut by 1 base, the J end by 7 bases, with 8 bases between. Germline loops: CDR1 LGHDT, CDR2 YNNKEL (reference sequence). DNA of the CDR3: TGTGCCAGCAGCCAAGCTGAGGGAAATTCACCCCTCCACTTT. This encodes CASSQAEGNSPLHF.